This record covers a single T cell receptor (beta chain). This record belongs to a study of OX40 agonist ivuxolimab in advanced cancers. If patients had autoimmune disease history or systemic immunosuppression, they were excluded. TCRdb's copy holds only in-frame clones and misses some; the assay was immunoSEQ multiplex PCR. The sample holds approximately 62,000 clones, almost 95% seen once. This CDR3 has 15 amino acids. Trimming removed 3 bases at V and 1 base at J, with 8 bases between. Germline assignment: CDR1 SGDLS and CDR2 YYNGEE. The source was CD4+ or CD8+ T cells sorted from blood, collected in a trial of the OX40 agonist ivuxolimab. This TCR derives from an adult with an advanced solid tumor such as melanoma, head and neck, liver or kidney cancer. The rearrangement uses TRBV9 and TRBJ1-6; no firm D call. CDR3: CASSDEGSYNSPLHF. The CDR3, as DNA: TGTGCCAGCAGCGACGAAGGGTCCTATAATTCACCCCTCCACTTT.